This T cell receptor beta chain came from a study of cytomegalovirus exposure and HLA in healthy donors. PCR employed 60 Vbeta and 13 Jbeta primers. The table came from immunoSEQ multiplex PCR; TCRdb's copy has only in-frame clones and leaves some out. The sample consists of 90,000 to 110,000 clones, approximately 81% of them appearing once. General study results and limits: Later examination showed HLA-associated TCR beta chains had greater clonal expansion than equally common others. The authors later linked a missense DCLRE1C variant to TCR beta V- and J-gene trimming. The study labeled approximately 150 TCR beta chains cytomegalovirus-associated. Per published accounts, TCR beta sequences correctly predicted the HLA-A and HLA-B alleles of most subjects.

As to this clone: Its antigen remains unknown.

The origin of this receptor is a man aged 30 to 45 in good health and CMV-seronegative. Sequencing was performed on PBMCs.

CDR3 nucleotides: TGTGCCAGCAGCCCCAAGGGACAGAGAGCTTTCTTT. Its translation is CASSPKGQRAFF. The chain recombines TRBV7-9 with TRBJ1-1, with 7 bases identical to TRBD1. CDR1 and CDR2 from the germline V gene are SEHNR and FQNEAQ (reference sequence). The CDR3 covers 12 residues. Germline trimming cut 5 bases from V and 10 bases from J; bases unmatched to any gene: 7.